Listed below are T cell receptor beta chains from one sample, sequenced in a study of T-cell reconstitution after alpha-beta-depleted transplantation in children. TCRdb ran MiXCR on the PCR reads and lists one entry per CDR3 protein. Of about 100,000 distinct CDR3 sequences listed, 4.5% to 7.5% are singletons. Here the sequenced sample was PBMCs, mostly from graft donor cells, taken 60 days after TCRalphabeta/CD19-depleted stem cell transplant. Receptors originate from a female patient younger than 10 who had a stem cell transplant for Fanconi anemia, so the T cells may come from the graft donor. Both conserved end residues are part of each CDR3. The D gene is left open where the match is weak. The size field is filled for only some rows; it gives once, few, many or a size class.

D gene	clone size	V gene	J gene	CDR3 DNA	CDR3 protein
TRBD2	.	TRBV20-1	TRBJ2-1	TGCAGTGCTACTGCCCTAGCGGGGGGCCTGCAGTTCTTC	CSATALAGGLQFF
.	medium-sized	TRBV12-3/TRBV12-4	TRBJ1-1	TGTGCCAGCAGTTTAACAGGGCAGATCGCTGAAGCTTTCTTT	CASSLTGQIAEAFF
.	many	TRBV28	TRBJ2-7	TGTGCCAGCGGCTGGGGTGGTTACGAGCAGTACTTC	CASGWGGYEQYF
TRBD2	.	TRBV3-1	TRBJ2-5	TGTGCCAGCAGCCAAGATGGGGGGGGACAAGAGACCCAGTACTTC	CASSQDGGGQETQYF
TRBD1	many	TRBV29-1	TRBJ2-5	TGCAGCGGTTCTACAGGGGACACCCAGTACTTC	CSGSTGDTQYF
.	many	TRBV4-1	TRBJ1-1	TGCGCCAGCAGCCAAGGTGTTGAAGCTTTCTTT	CASSQGVEAFF
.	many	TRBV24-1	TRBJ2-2	TGTGCCACCAGTGATTTCTTCGGGGCTCACGGCACCGGGGAGCTGTTTTTT	CATSDFFGAHGTGELFF
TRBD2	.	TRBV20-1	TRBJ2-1	TGCAGTGCTGGGGTTCTAGCGGGGGGGCGCGATGAGCAGTTCTTC	CSAGVLAGGRDEQFF
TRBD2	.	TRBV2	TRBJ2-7	TGTGCCAGCAGTGAAGAGGGAGGGAAGTATTACGAGCAGTACTTC	CASSEEGGKYYEQYF
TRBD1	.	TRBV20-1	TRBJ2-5	TGCAGTGCTAGAAGGGACAGGGGTCAGGAGACCCAGTACTTC	CSARRDRGQETQYF
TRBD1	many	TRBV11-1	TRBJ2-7	TGTGCCAGCAGCTTAGGGATTATGGGGACAGGGGGCTCCTACGAGCAGTACTTC	CASSLGIMGTGGSYEQYF
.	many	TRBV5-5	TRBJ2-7	TGTGCCAGCAGAAGCTCCTACGAGCAGTACTTC	CASRSSYEQYF
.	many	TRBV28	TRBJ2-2	TGTGCCAGCAGTTTATGGGAGGGCTTTAAGGCCGGGGAGCTGTTTTTT	CASSLWEGFKAGELFF
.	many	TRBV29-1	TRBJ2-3	TGCAGCGCCCGACCTCGGGGTACTAGCACAGATACGCAGTATTTT	CSARPRGTSTDTQYF
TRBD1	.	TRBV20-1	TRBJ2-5	TGCGGTGCTAGGGACAGTTCTGAGACCCAGTACTTC	CGARDSSETQYF
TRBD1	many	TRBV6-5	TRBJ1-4	TGTGCCAGCCAGGTGGACAGGGGGCGAGAAAAACTGTTTTTT	CASQVDRGREKLFF
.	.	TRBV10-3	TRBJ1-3	TGTGCCATCAGTGAGGGCCCTCACTATTCTGGAAACACCATATATTTT	CAISEGPHYSGNTIYF
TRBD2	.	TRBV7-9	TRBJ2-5	TGTGCCAGCAGCTTGGGGACTAGCGGGGGAGAGACCCAGTACTTC	CASSLGTSGGETQYF
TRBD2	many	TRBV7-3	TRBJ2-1	TGTGCCAGCAGCCCAACTGGGGAGGGTGAGCAGTTCTTC	CASSPTGEGEQFF
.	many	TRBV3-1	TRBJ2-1	TGTGCCAGCAGCCAGGGCTTGGCAGGGGTCAACACCTACAATGAGCAGTTCTTC	CASSQGLAGVNTYNEQFF
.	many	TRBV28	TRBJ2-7	TGTGCCAGCAGCCTCCTCAAGGACGAGCAGTACTTC	CASSLLKDEQYF
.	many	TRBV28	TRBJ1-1	TGTGCCAGCAGTTTTGGTATGTTGCTCCAGGGAGCTGAAGCTTTCTTT	CASSFGMLLQGAEAFF
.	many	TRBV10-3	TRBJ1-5	TGTGCCATCAGTGACAATAGCAATCAGCCCCAGCATTTT	CAISDNSNQPQHF
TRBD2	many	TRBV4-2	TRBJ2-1	TGTGCCAGCAGCCCGGGACTAGCGAATCTCATACAGGGTCGGGGGCAGTTCTTC	CASSPGLANLIQGRGQFF
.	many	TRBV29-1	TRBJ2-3	TGCAGCGTTGTCCGATCGCTCAGGGCGGCAGATACGCAGTATTTT	CSVVRSLRAADTQYF
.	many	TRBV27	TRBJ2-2	TGTGCCAGTACCAACCGGCCTTCCACCGGGGAGCTGTTTTTT	CASTNRPSTGELFF
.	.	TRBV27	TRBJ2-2	TGTGCCAGTTCTTGGCACACCGGGGAGCTGTTTTTT	CASSWHTGELFF
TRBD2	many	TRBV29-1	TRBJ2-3	TGCAGCGTTGTTGGGACTAGCGGGAGCGCAGATACGCAGTATTTT	CSVVGTSGSADTQYF
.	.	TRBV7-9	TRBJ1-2	TGTGCCAGCAGCTTAGACACTAACTATGGCTACACCTTC	CASSLDTNYGYTF
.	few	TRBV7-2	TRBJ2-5	TGTGCCAGCAGCGTAAGAAAACCCCAGGGGGAGACCCAGTACTTC	CASSVRKPQGETQYF
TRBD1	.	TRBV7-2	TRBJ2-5	TGTGCCAGCAGCTTAAGCCGGGACAGGGAGACCCAGTACTTC	CASSLSRDRETQYF
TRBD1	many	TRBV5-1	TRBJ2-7	TGCGCCAGCAGCTGGACAGGGATTCCCCCCTACGAGCAGTACTTC	CASSWTGIPPYEQYF
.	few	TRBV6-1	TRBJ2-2	TGTGCCAGCAGTGGGGAGTGGGTACACACCGGGGAGCTGTTTTTT	CASSGEWVHTGELFF
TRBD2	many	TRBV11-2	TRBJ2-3	TGTGCCAGCAGCTTTGGGACTAGCGTGCGGGGAGATACGCAGTATTTT	CASSFGTSVRGDTQYF
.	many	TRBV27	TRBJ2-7	TGTGCCAGCAGTTTCGGTATAAACTACGAGCAGTACTTC	CASSFGINYEQYF
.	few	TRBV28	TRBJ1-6	TGTGCCAGCGACCCGGGGGTCGAATCACCCCTCCACTTT	CASDPGVESPLHF
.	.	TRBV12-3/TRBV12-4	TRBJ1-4	TGTGCCAGCAGAGGGGCGGATGAAAAACTGTTTTTT	CASRGADEKLFF
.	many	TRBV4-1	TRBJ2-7	TGCGCCAGCAGCCAAGCGCCTACCCTTTACGAGCAGTACTTC	CASSQAPTLYEQYF
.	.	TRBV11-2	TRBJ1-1	TGTGCCAGCAGCTCCCCGCACGGAGGACACACTGAAGCTTTCTTT	CASSSPHGGHTEAFF
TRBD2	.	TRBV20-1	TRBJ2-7	TGCAGTGCTAGAGAACTAGCGGGGTTTTGGGAGCAGTACTTC	CSARELAGFWEQYF
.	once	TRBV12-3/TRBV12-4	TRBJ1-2	TGTGCCAGCAGTTTGTCGGCCCGACTCTATGGCTACACCTTC	CASSLSARLYGYTF
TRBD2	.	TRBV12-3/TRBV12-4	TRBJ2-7	TGTACCAGCAGTTTATGGGGAGGCGGGATAGCGGGAGTGGGCTACGAGCAGTACTTC	CTSSLWGGGIAGVGYEQYF
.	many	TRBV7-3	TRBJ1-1	TGTGCCAGCAGCCATGAAGGTAGCACTGAAGCTTTCTTT	CASSHEGSTEAFF
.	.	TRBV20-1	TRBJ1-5	TGCAGTGCTAGAGACCCGCAAGGGGAGTCACAGCCCCAGCATTTT	CSARDPQGESQPQHF
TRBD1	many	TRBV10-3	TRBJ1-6	TGTGCCATCCGGGACAGCTCCTATAATTCACCCCTCCACTTT	CAIRDSSYNSPLHF
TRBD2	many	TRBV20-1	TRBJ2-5	TGCAGTGCTAGATCCCTAGCGGGCCAAGAGACCCAGTACTTC	CSARSLAGQETQYF
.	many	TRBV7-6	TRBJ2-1	TGTGCCAGCAGCTTAATGCCGGGACTCGAATACAATGAGCAGTTCTTC	CASSLMPGLEYNEQFF
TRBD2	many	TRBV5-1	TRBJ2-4	TGCGCCAGCAGCTTACAGACTAGCCTGACCAAAAACATTCAGTACTTC	CASSLQTSLTKNIQYF
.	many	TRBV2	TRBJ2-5	TGTGCCAGCAGTGCGGACAACCAAGAGACCCAGTACTTC	CASSADNQETQYF
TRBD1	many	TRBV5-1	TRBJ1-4	TGCGCCAGCAGCTTGGAGCCGGGACAGGGTTTTAGTGAAAAACTGTTTTTT	CASSLEPGQGFSEKLFF
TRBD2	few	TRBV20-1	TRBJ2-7	TGCAGTGCTAGTTACCTAGCGGGAGCTGGTTACGAGCAGTACTTC	CSASYLAGAGYEQYF
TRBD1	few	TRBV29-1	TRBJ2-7	TGCAGCGTTGGGGACAGGAGATTTACCTACGAGCAGTACTTC	CSVGDRRFTYEQYF
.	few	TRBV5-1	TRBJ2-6	TGCGCCAGCCACCCCGCGGGCAGGGCCGACTCTGGGGCCAACGTCCTGACTTTC	CASHPAGRADSGANVLTF
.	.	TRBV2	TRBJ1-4	TGTACCAGCTGCCCTAAGGAAAAACTGTTTTTT	CTSCPKEKLFF
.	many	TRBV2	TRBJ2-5	TGTGCCAGCAGAACCGACTACGAGACCCAGTACTTC	CASRTDYETQYF
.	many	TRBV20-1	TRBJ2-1	TGCAGTGGCTCTCGGGACGTCTACAATGAGCAGTTCTTC	CSGSRDVYNEQFF
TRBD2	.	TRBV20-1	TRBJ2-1	TGCAGTGCTCAGGGACTAGCGGGGGGTCACAATGAGCAGTTCTTC	CSAQGLAGGHNEQFF